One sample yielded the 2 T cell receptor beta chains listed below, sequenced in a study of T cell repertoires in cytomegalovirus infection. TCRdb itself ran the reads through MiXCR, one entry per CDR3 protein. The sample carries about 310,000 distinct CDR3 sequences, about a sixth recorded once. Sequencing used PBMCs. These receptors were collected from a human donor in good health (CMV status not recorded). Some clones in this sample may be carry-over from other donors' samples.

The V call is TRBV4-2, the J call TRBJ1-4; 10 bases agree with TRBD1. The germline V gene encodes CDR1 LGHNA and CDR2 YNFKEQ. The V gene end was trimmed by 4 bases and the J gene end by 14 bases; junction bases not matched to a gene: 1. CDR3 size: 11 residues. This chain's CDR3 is CASSRGQGLFF. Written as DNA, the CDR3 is TGTGCCAGCAGCCGGGGACAGGGGCTGTTTTTT.

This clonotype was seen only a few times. CDR3: CSARVAAGGSDTQYF. In DNA, the CDR3 is TGCAGTGCGAGGGTTGCGGCGGGGGGTTCAGATACGCAGTATTTT. The rearrangement joins TRBV20-1 to TRBJ2-3; 8 nucleotides align to TRBD2. Trimming cost V 6 bases and J 4 bases; bases outside gene matches: 12. Germline V lookup: CDR1 DFQATT, CDR2 SNEGSKA (reference sequence). The CDR3 sequence is 15 residues long.